Listed below are T cell receptor beta chains from one sample, sequenced in a study of T cell responses to AZD1222 COVID-19 vaccine. Profiling relied on immunoSEQ multiplex PCR, and the TCRdb table lists in-frame clones only, not all of them. The top ten clones hold roughly 1.6% of a sample with roughly 140,000 clones, approximately 90% of them seen once. The source material was peripheral blood, sampled 28 days after the second AZD1222 dose. The receptors come from an adult who received the AZD1222 COVID-19 vaccine. Both conserved end residues are part of each CDR3. Fields, in order: J gene, D gene, V gene, clone size, CDR3 DNA, CDR3 protein. D genes are given only for firm matches. Clone size is shown for a subset of rows, as once, few, many or a class of expanded clone.

TRBJ1-2	-	TRBV2	-	TGTGCCAGCAAAGGCCTTGACTATGGCTACACCTTC	CASKGLDYGYTF
TRBJ1-2	TRBD1	TRBV6-4	-	TGTGCCAGCAGCCCAACTGGGACAGGGATTGGCTACACCTTC	CASSPTGTGIGYTF
TRBJ2-7	-	TRBV12-3/TRBV12-4	-	TGTGCCAGCAGTTTGGGTACAGGGTTCGAGCAGTACTTC	CASSLGTGFEQYF
TRBJ1-2	-	TRBV3-1/TRBV3-2	-	TGTGCCAGCAGCCAGGGACTCTTGAACTATGGCTACACCTTC	CASSQGLLNYGYTF
TRBJ2-5	TRBD2	TRBV10-1	few	TGCGCCAGCAGTGAGTCGGGGCTAGCGGGGACCCAGTACTTC	CASSESGLAGTQYF
TRBJ2-2	-	TRBV4-2	-	TGTGCCAGCAGCCAGAAGACCACCGGGGAGCTGTTTTTT	CASSQKTTGELFF
TRBJ1-2	-	TRBV12-3/TRBV12-4	-	TGTGCCAGCAGTCGTACCTCTAACTATGGCTACACCTTC	CASSRTSNYGYTF
TRBJ1-2	-	TRBV4-1	once	TGCGCCAGCAGCCAAGATTCATGGGGGATGGTCTATGGCTACACCTTC	CASSQDSWGMVYGYTF
TRBJ2-1	-	TRBV2	-	TGTGCCAGCAGTGAAGCGCTGGGAAGGGGTGAGCAGTTCTTC	CASSEALGRGEQFF
TRBJ2-7	-	TRBV21-1	-	TGTGCCAGCAGCAAGGGACAGCCATACGAGCAGTACTTC	CASSKGQPYEQYF
TRBJ2-7	-	TRBV15	-	TGTGCCACCAGGGGACTTTCCTCCTACGAGCAGTACTTC	CATRGLSSYEQYF
TRBJ1-1	TRBD1	TRBV5-6	once	TGTGCCAGCAGCATCGGACAGGGTATGAACACTGAAGCTTTCTTT	CASSIGQGMNTEAFF
TRBJ2-5	TRBD1	TRBV6-5	once	TGTGCCAGCAGCCCAACGGCCCCTACAGGGGCCCAGTACTTC	CASSPTAPTGAQYF
TRBJ1-3	-	TRBV20-1	-	TGCAGTGCTAGTAGGGGTGTTGCTGGAAACACCATATATTTT	CSASRGVAGNTIYF
TRBJ1-4	TRBD1	TRBV7-9	-	TGTGCCAGCAACCGGGACAGGGTAGACGAAAAACTGTTTTTT	CASNRDRVDEKLFF
TRBJ2-7	-	TRBV5-1	-	TGCGCCAGCAGGGGGGACTTGCCCTTCCCCGAGCAGTACTTC	CASRGDLPFPEQYF
TRBJ2-3	TRBD2	TRBV6-6	-	TGTGCCAGCAGTCCAACGGGACTAGCGGGAGGAGAAGATACGCAGTATTTT	CASSPTGLAGGEDTQYF
TRBJ1-1	-	TRBV7-6	-	TGTGCCAGCAGCTTAGAGGCAGGGGCGAACACTGAAGCTTTCTTT	CASSLEAGANTEAFF
TRBJ1-6	TRBD1	TRBV11-2	-	TGTGCCAGCCTCCCCGGAGGACAGGCCCTTGGGTATAATTCACCCCTCCACTTT	CASLPGGQALGYNSPLHF
TRBJ2-1	TRBD2	TRBV7-3	-	TGTGCCAGCAGCTCAGACGGGACTAGCGGGAGGGCCAAGTTCTTC	CASSSDGTSGRAKFF
TRBJ1-5	-	TRBV19	-	TGTGCCAGTAGTATTTTTGGGGCGATGCAGCCCCAGCATTTT	CASSIFGAMQPQHF
TRBJ2-3	TRBD2	TRBV11-2	-	TGTGCCAGCAGCTCGGCTAGCGGGAGGGGGCCCACAGATACGCAGTATTTT	CASSSASGRGPTDTQYF
TRBJ2-7	-	TRBV6-1	-	TGTGCCAGCAGTGAATGGGCAGATAGCTCCTACGAGCAGTACTTC	CASSEWADSSYEQYF
TRBJ1-3	-	TRBV6-5	once	TGTGCCAGCAGTTACATCGGGTCTAGAAACACCATATATTTT	CASSYIGSRNTIYF
TRBJ2-7	-	TRBV28	once	TGTGCCAGCAGTTTATTGGCAGCCTACGAGCAGTACTTC	CASSLLAAYEQYF
TRBJ1-2	-	TRBV27	-	TGTGCCAGCAGTTTATCGTCCGGGGAAAGAGGATATGGCTACACCTTC	CASSLSSGERGYGYTF
TRBJ2-3	-	TRBV19	-	TGTGCCAGTAGTGAAGGCAGCGGATCTAGCACAGATACGCAGTATTTT	CASSEGSGSSTDTQYF
TRBJ1-1	-	TRBV2	-	TGTGCCAGCAGTGACGCAGTACCGGGCACTGAAGCTTTCTTT	CASSDAVPGTEAFF
TRBJ1-2	-	TRBV7-9	-	TGTGCCAGCAGCAAACCCGGGGCGCAGTATGCTAACTATGGCTACACCTTC	CASSKPGAQYANYGYTF
TRBJ1-2	-	TRBV7-2	-	TGTGCCAGCAGCGCCCCTGGGCGCAGTAACTATGGCTACACCTTC	CASSAPGRSNYGYTF
TRBJ1-2	-	TRBV6-5	-	TGTGCCAGCAGTTACTCACGGAACTATGGCTACACCTTC	CASSYSRNYGYTF
TRBJ2-1	TRBD2	TRBV25-1	-	TGTGCCAGCAGTGATCAGGGACTAGCGAGTAATGAGCAGTTCTTC	CASSDQGLASNEQFF
TRBJ2-4	-	TRBV7-3	-	TGTGCCAGCAGCCGCGCCTGGGGGGGCTGGTATGTCCAGGCCAAAAACATTCAGTACTTC	CASSRAWGGWYVQAKNIQYF
TRBJ1-1	-	TRBV10-3	-	TGTGCCATCAGCGAACTTCAGGGTCACACTGAAGCTTTCTTT	CAISELQGHTEAFF
TRBJ1-2	-	TRBV9	once	TGTGCCAGCAGCGGCGGACTCAGGGACTTACCTAACTATGGCTACACCTTC	CASSGGLRDLPNYGYTF
TRBJ1-6	TRBD1	TRBV11-2	-	TGTGCCAGCAGCGATGGGACAGGGGGAAGTTCACCCCTCCACTTT	CASSDGTGGSSPLHF
TRBJ1-1	TRBD1	TRBV6-5	-	TGTGCCAGCAGGGGGACAGTCGATACCCTTGAAGCTTTCTTT	CASRGTVDTLEAFF
TRBJ1-5	-	TRBV4-1	-	TGCGCCAGCAGCCAAGGGACAGATCTTAGCAATCAGCCCCAGCATTTT	CASSQGTDLSNQPQHF
TRBJ2-1	TRBD2	TRBV5-5	-	TGTGCCAGCAGCTCCGGGACTAGCGATGACAATGAGCAGTTCTTC	CASSSGTSDDNEQFF
TRBJ1-5	-	TRBV2	-	TGTGCCAGCGCTGGAGCCTATAGCAATCAGCCCCAGCATTTT	CASAGAYSNQPQHF
TRBJ1-4	-	TRBV27	-	TGTGCCAGCAGTTCAGGACAACCTGCAACTAATGAAAAACTGTTTTTT	CASSSGQPATNEKLFF
TRBJ1-5	TRBD1	TRBV4-1	-	TGCGCCAGCAGCCAAGATGCGGGACAGAACCCCCAACAGCCCCAGCATTTT	CASSQDAGQNPQQPQHF